This entry features one T cell receptor (beta chain) sequence. The sample belongs to a study of beta chain features in type 1 diabetes. Study background: In age, gender and cell yields, patients were similar to healthy donors. Cells sorted and examined across all samples totaled 85 million to 110 million.

Germline V gives CDR1 SGHNT, CDR2 YYREEE (reference sequence). The CDR3 contains 15 residues. After removal of 4 bases from V and 1 base from J, the junction contained 6 bases not matched to a gene. The entirety of the isolated RNA underwent reverse transcription, so expressed TCRB transcripts were sequenced. Profiled with immunoSEQ multiplex PCR; TCRdb holds only in-frame clones, not every one. Here the sample spans tens of thousands of clones, around a third being singletons. The sequence was obtained from a woman under 30 in good health. The chain joins TRBV5-4 to TRBJ2-5, with 8 bases fitting TRBD2. Material for sequencing was stem cell memory CD4+ T cells from blood. CDR3 sequence reads: CASSGGGSLQETQYF. CDR3 bases: TGTGCCAGCAGCGGCGGGGGGTCGCTCCAAGAGACCCAGTACTTC.